Each of the 21 T cell receptor beta chains below was sequenced from the same sample in a study of shared clonotypes between healthy human individuals. Generated by immunoSEQ multiplex PCR, the TCRdb table keeps only in-frame clones and is missing some. Here the sample spans about 990,000 clones, approximately 80% being singletons. The sequenced sample consisted of memory CD4+ T cells from PBMCs. Subset: CD45RA-negative fraction. These receptors all stem from a man between 18 and 35 years old in good health. Some clones in this sample may be carry-over from other donors' samples.

The rearrangement uses TRBV28 and TRBJ2-3; 7 nucleotides match TRBD2. CDR3 length equals 15 residues. V lost 5 bases and J lost 6; bases outside the gene matches: 11. CDR1 is MDHEN and CDR2 is SYDVKM in the germline V gene. The CDR3 region is CASSSQRDFGDTQYF. In DNA form, the CDR3 reads TGTGCCAGCAGTAGTCAGCGGGATTTCGGGGATACGCAGTATTTT.

This clone showed up just a few times. This chain connects TRBV2 to TRBJ2-7; D call uncertain. V dropped 4 bases and J dropped 3 bases, with 7 bases sitting between them. Looked up from germline, CDR1 is SNHLY and CDR2 is FYNNEI. The CDR3 runs 12 residues. The CDR3 DNA reads TGTGCCAGCAGTGGCTCAATCTACGAGCAGTACTTC. This gives the protein CASSGSIYEQYF.

Concerning this clone: One end of the junction fails to match germline, which may point to a read error. J is TRBJ2-7 and V is TRBV6-6, with a weak D call TRBD2 (6 bases). The CDR3 is made up of 13 amino acids. CDR1 is MNHNY and CDR2 is SVGAGI in the germline V gene (reference sequence). CDR3 DNA sequence: TGTGCCAGCAGTTACTCCCCCGGGACTCTCGTTAGATTC. Its protein product is CASSYSPGTLVRF.

CDR3 nucleotide sequence: TGTGCCAGCTCACCAGAATCCCTCTATAATTCACCCCTCCACTTT. Protein: CASSPESLYNSPLHF. The chain recombines TRBV18 with TRBJ1-6; D not certain. The germline CDR1 and CDR2 sequences are KGHSH and LQKENI. The CDR3 is 15 amino acids. V was clipped by 2 bases and J by 3 bases, with 8 bases between them.

The V call is TRBV28, the J call TRBJ2-3, with TRBD2 identical over 8 bases. V shed 9 bases, J shed 4 bases, and the junction held 21 bases outside the gene matches. There are 18 residues in the CDR3. Germline-derived CDR1 and CDR2 are MDHEN and SYDVKM. CDR3: CASSRVRLRREAADTQYF. CDR3 DNA: TGTGCCAGTAGTCGGGTAAGATTACGGCGGGAGGCGGCAGATACGCAGTATTTT.

This clone occurred once. This chain joins TRBV5-4 and TRBJ2-7, with D tentatively TRBD1 (6 bases). V was clipped by 2 bases and J by 0 bases, with 12 bases between them. The CDR3 sequence is 15 residues long. Germline assignment: CDR1 SGHNT and CDR2 YYREEE (reference sequence). The CDR3 loop reads CASSLRADSSYEQYF. The CDR3 DNA follows: TGTGCCAGCAGCTTACGTGCGGACAGCTCCTACGAGCAGTACTTC. The full variable domain, completed using reference TRBV5-4 and TRBJ2-7, is ETGVTQSPTHLIKTRGQQVTLRCSSQSGHNTVSWYQQALGQGPQFIFQYYREEENGRGNFPPRFSGLQFPNYSSELNVNALELDDSALYLCASSLRADSSYEQYFGPGTRLTVT.

The V and J genes are TRBV30 and TRBJ2-7; D perhaps matches TRBD2 (6 bases). The V and J ends lost 6 bases and 7 bases respectively, with 13 bases between them. The CDR3 loop spans 11 amino acids. Germline CDR1 reads GTSNPN; CDR2 reads SVGIG (reference sequence). CDR3 sequence: CACRGTGEQYF. The CDR3, as DNA: TGTGCCTGCCGGGGGACGGGTGAGCAGTACTTC.

This clone was seen only once. V and J are TRBV30 and TRBJ1-6; a weak D match, TRBD1 (5 bases). This CDR3 is built from 13 residues. The ends were cut back, 0 bases at V and 6 bases at J, with 6 bases in the middle. Germline V gene sequence: CDR1 GTSNPN, CDR2 SVGIG (reference sequence). In nucleotides, the CDR3 is TGTGCCTGGAGTGTACAGGTTAATTCACCCCTCCACTTT. Protein: CAWSVQVNSPLHF. Full variable domain (rest looked up from reference TRBV30 and TRBJ1-6): SQTIHQWPATLVQPVGSPLSLECTVEGTSNPNLYWYRQAAGRGLQLLFYSVGIGQISSEVPQNLSASRPQDRQFILSSKKLLLSDSGFYLCAWSVQVNSPLHFGNGTRLTVT.

For this clone: Within the sample, other DNA sequences also encode this same CDR3. The chain recombines TRBV5-1 with TRBJ2-5, with TRBD2 matching 8 bases. This CDR3 has 15 residues. The germline V gene has CDR1 SGHRS and CDR2 YFSETQ. V lost 0 bases to trimming and J lost 2 bases; unmatched junction nucleotides: 3. The CDR3 spells CASSLVGTRQETQYF. The CDR3 DNA reads as TGCGCCAGCAGCTTGGTAGGGACTAGACAAGAGACCCAGTACTTC.

In this sample, this clone turned up a few times. Other DNA sequences of this sample code for an identical CDR3. The chain employs TRBV2 and TRBJ1-5; D not resolved. V was trimmed by 8 bases and J by 4 bases, leaving 6 bases between them. Per germline, CDR1 SNHLY and CDR2 FYNNEI. The CDR3 covers 11 residues. DNA for the CDR3: TGTGCCAGCCGGAGGAATCAGCCCCAGCATTTT. Translation gives CASRRNQPQHF.

The chain's CDR3 is CASSADGQLNQPQHF. CDR3 coding DNA: TGTGCCAGCAGCGCCGATGGACAGCTTAATCAGCCCCAGCATTTT. V usage is TRBV9 and J usage is TRBJ1-5, with D maybe TRBD1 (6 bases). The ends were cut back, 3 bases at V and 4 bases at J, with 14 bases in the middle. The germline gives CDR1 SGDLS, CDR2 YYNGEE. CDR3 length: 15 residues.

The chain recombines TRBV2 with TRBJ1-6; TRBD1 might be the D (6 bases). The germline V and J ends were trimmed by 8 bases and 6 bases, with 23 bases remaining between them. The V gene's germline CDR1 is SNHLY and CDR2 FYNNEI. The CDR3 has 17 amino acids. The DNA of the CDR3 is TGTGCCAGCTCGTTTCAAGATACACGGACAGTTAATTCACCCCTCCACTTT. Its translation: CASSFQDTRTVNSPLHF.

V usage is TRBV28 and J usage is TRBJ1-1; D gene ambiguous. This CDR3 is 14 amino acids long. V lost 2 bases to trimming and J lost 5 bases, with 12 bases between them. Germline V CDR1 and CDR2: MDHEN, SYDVKM. The CDR3, as DNA: TGTGCCAGCAGTTTACGGGGTATGGGGACTGAAGCTTTCTTT. Its protein product is CASSLRGMGTEAFF.

This clone was recorded only once. The chain links TRBV5-1 to TRBJ2-5, with D possibly being TRBD1 or TRBD2 (5 bases each). Per germline, CDR1 SGHRS and CDR2 YFSETQ. Trimming removed 6 bases at V and 2 bases at J, with 17 bases between. The CDR3 length is 15 residues. The CDR3 here is CASTDTGQRQETQYF. CDR3 DNA: TGCGCCAGCACCGACACGGGGCAACGACAAGAGACCCAGTACTTC.

J is TRBJ1-5 and V is TRBV28, with D possibly TRBD1 on 5 matching bases. The germline gives CDR1 MDHEN, CDR2 SYDVKM. CDR3 length: 13 amino acids. The V and J ends lost 6 bases and 7 bases respectively, with 13 bases between them. The CDR3 DNA sequence: TGTGCCAGCAGCCTCTCAGGGAGGCAGCCCCAGCATTTT. Its protein is CASSLSGRQPQHF.

This clone was recorded many times. The V gene is TRBV5-1, the J gene TRBJ2-2, with D possibly TRBD1 on 5 matching bases. The V and J ends lost 6 bases and 2 bases respectively, with 11 bases between them. The CDR3 length is 14 residues. Germline V lookup: CDR1 SGHRS, CDR2 YFSETQ. The CDR3 sequence is CASNPDRNTGELFF. The CDR3 DNA is TGCGCCAGCAACCCCGACAGAAACACCGGGGAGCTGTTTTTT.

The count of this clone is one. The gene calls are TRBV9 and TRBJ1-3; D remains unclear. There are 15 residues in the CDR3. Per the germline V gene, CDR1 is SGDLS and CDR2 is YYNGEE. Trimming took off 4 bases at V and 2 bases at J, with 13 bases between the two ends. Here the CDR3 reads CASSPIGSAGNTIYF. CDR3 DNA sequence: TGTGCCAGCAGCCCGATTGGGTCGGCTGGAAACACCATATATTTT.

This rearrangement joins TRBV7-9 to TRBJ2-6; D is undetermined. The V gene lost 7 bases and the J gene lost 0 bases, with 4 bases spanning the gap. Germline V gene lookup returns CDR1 SEHNR and CDR2 FQNEAQ (reference sequence). This CDR3 region has 13 residues. CDR3 sequence: CASTLSGANVLTF. The CDR3 DNA reads as TGTGCCAGCACCCTCTCTGGGGCCAACGTCCTGACTTTC.

As regards this clone: Within the sample, other DNA sequences also encode this same CDR3. V is TRBV5-1 and J is TRBJ1-3; the match to TRBD1 covers 7 bases. Germline CDR1 reads SGHRS; CDR2 reads YFSETQ. The V and J ends lost 2 bases and 2 bases, in that order; junction bases with no gene match: 1. CDR3 length: 14 residues. The CDR3 DNA reads TGCGCCAGCAGCTTACAGGGGACTGGAAACACCATATATTTT. It specifies CASSLQGTGNTIYF.

The chain has TRBV28 and TRBJ2-7, with TRBD2 matching over 8 bases. V shed 7 bases and J 8 bases; nucleotides not matched to a gene: 16. In germline, CDR1 is MDHEN, CDR2 SYDVKM. CDR3 length: 15 residues. CDR3 sequence reads: CASNGGETLGRKQYF. CDR3 nucleotides: TGTGCCAGCAACGGGGGGGAGACTTTGGGCAGGAAGCAGTACTTC. Looking up the rest from reference TRBV28 and TRBJ2-7 gives the full variable domain: DVKVTQSSRYLVKRTGEKVFLECVQDMDHENMFWYRQDPGLGLRLIYFSYDVKMKEKGDIPEGYSVSREKKERFSLILESASTNQTSMYLCASNGGETLGRKQYFGPGTRLTVT.

The chain has TRBV12-5 and TRBJ2-2; D may be TRBD1 (6 bases). V lost 3 bases and J lost 0, with 17 bases in between. Germline CDR1 LGHNT, CDR2 FRNRAP. The CDR3 covers 18 residues. The CDR3 DNA sequence: TGTGCTAGTGGTTTCCAAGATGTGACAGGCTCGAACACCGGGGAGCTGTTTTTT. Protein product: CASGFQDVTGSNTGELFF.